This T cell receptor beta chain was captured by sequencing in a study of CD8 T cells in Susac syndrome. TEMRA cells were FACS-enriched, while CD8+ and CD4+ T cells were negatively isolated. The authors reverse transcribed about 0.5 to 1 ug RNA with random hexamers. TCRdb reprocessed the immunoSEQ multiplex PCR reads via MiXCR and lists one record per CDR3 protein. This table has approximately 68,000 distinct CDR3 sequences, roughly 94% appearing once. The CDR3 runs to 16 residues. CDR1 and CDR2 from the germline V gene are DFQATT and SNEGSKA (reference sequence). Trimming removed 3 bases from V and 4 bases from J; junction bases left unmatched: 13.

Sample: CD8+ T cells from PBMCs. The receptor comes from a human donor with multiple sclerosis. The chain carries TRBV20-1 and TRBJ2-7, with TRBD2 matching 9 bases. The DNA of the CDR3 is TGCAGTGCTAGGCCCACTTCTAGCGGGGCTACATACGAGCAGTACTTC. Protein: CSARPTSSGATYEQYF.